Listed below are T cell receptor beta chains from one sample, sequenced in a study of PD-1 blockade in classical Hodgkin lymphoma. Produced via immunoSEQ multiplex PCR; TCRdb's table is partial and in-frame only. The sample holds some 4,300 clones, 70% to 85% seen once. The sample comprised CD8+ T cells from blood. Receptor source: a human donor with classical Hodgkin lymphoma. Both conserved end residues are part of each CDR3. A D gene is named only where the DNA matches it firmly. Rows may omit the clone size; those that give it use once, few, many or a size class.

J: TRBJ1-1
D: NA
size: NA
V: TRBV5-5
DNA: TGTGCCAGCAGCTTGGCTACTTACACTGAAGCTTTCTTT
CDR3: CASSLATYTEAFF

J: TRBJ1-1
D: NA
size: once
V: TRBV28
DNA: TGTGCCAGCAGCCCTTCCCGGGGTACCAACACTGAAGCTTTCTTT
CDR3: CASSPSRGTNTEAFF

J: TRBJ2-7
D: NA
size: NA
V: TRBV18
DNA: TGTGCCAGCTCACCCCTACAGGGTTTGGAGCAGTACTTC
CDR3: CASSPLQGLEQYF

J: TRBJ2-4
D: TRBD2
size: NA
V: TRBV6-5
DNA: TGTGCCAGCAGTTACCGGGAGGGAGACATTCAGTACTTC
CDR3: CASSYREGDIQYF

J: TRBJ2-3
D: TRBD2
size: NA
V: TRBV9
DNA: TGTGCCAGCAGCGTAGTTGGCGGGAGGAGCACAGATACGCAGTATTTT
CDR3: CASSVVGGRSTDTQYF

J: TRBJ2-7
D: TRBD1
size: NA
V: TRBV13
DNA: TGTGCCAGCAGCTTCTTCCCGACAGGGAGCTACGAGCAGTACTTC
CDR3: CASSFFPTGSYEQYF

J: TRBJ1-1
D: TRBD1
size: NA
V: TRBV2
DNA: TGTGCCAGCAGGGCGGAACAGGGGGCGGTGAACACTGAAGCTTTCTTT
CDR3: CASRAEQGAVNTEAFF

J: TRBJ2-7
D: TRBD2
size: NA
V: TRBV2
DNA: TGTGCCAGCAGTCGTTGGACTAGCTCCTACGAGCAGTACTTC
CDR3: CASSRWTSSYEQYF

J: TRBJ2-7
D: NA
size: few
V: TRBV19
DNA: TGTGCCCTATACGGGGGACAGTACTACGAGCAGTACTTC
CDR3: CALYGGQYYEQYF

J: TRBJ2-1
D: TRBD2
size: once
V: TRBV14
DNA: TGTGCCAGCAGCCGAAAGCGGGAGGTTAATGAGCAGTTCTTC
CDR3: CASSRKREVNEQFF

J: TRBJ1-4
D: NA
size: once
V: TRBV4-3
DNA: TGCGCCAGCAGCCAAGTGGGGGCGGGTGAAAAACTGTTTTTT
CDR3: CASSQVGAGEKLFF

J: TRBJ2-1
D: NA
size: NA
V: TRBV2
DNA: TGTGCCAGCAGTGACGCGGAGGGGGAGTTCTTC
CDR3: CASSDAEGEFF

J: TRBJ2-1
D: NA
size: NA
V: TRBV2
DNA: TGTGCCAGCAGTGAAGATCCGGGGGCTAATGAGCAGTTCTTC
CDR3: CASSEDPGANEQFF

J: TRBJ2-1
D: NA
size: once
V: TRBV28
DNA: TGTGCCAGCAGTTTGGGTGGATATGAGCAGTTCTTC
CDR3: CASSLGGYEQFF

J: TRBJ2-5
D: NA
size: few
V: TRBV11-2
DNA: TGTGCCAGCAGCTTATGGGGAGGACAAGAGACCCAGTACTTC
CDR3: CASSLWGGQETQYF

J: TRBJ2-7
D: TRBD1
size: NA
V: TRBV5-1
DNA: TGCGCCAGCTATCTTAAGCCGGGACAGAGCTACGAGCAGTACTTC
CDR3: CASYLKPGQSYEQYF

J: TRBJ2-3
D: TRBD2
size: NA
V: TRBV28
DNA: TGTGCCAGCAGCTCGACTAGCGGGAGGCCAGATACGCAGTATTTT
CDR3: CASSSTSGRPDTQYF

J: TRBJ1-1
D: NA
size: NA
V: TRBV6-5
DNA: TGTGCCAGCAGTTACCAGGGCGTGACTTTCTTT
CDR3: CASSYQGVTFF

J: TRBJ2-5
D: TRBD1
size: NA
V: TRBV29-1
DNA: TGCAGCGTTCCCAGGACAGGGCGGGCCCAGTACTTC
CDR3: CSVPRTGRAQYF

J: TRBJ2-3
D: TRBD2
size: NA
V: TRBV6-5
DNA: TGTGCCAGCAGTCGTAGCGGGGGGCGCACAGATACGCAGTATTTT
CDR3: CASSRSGGRTDTQYF

J: TRBJ2-1
D: TRBD2
size: few
V: TRBV7-9
DNA: TGTGCCAGCTCCCGGTGGACTAGCGGGAATGAGCAGTTCTTC
CDR3: CASSRWTSGNEQFF

J: TRBJ2-7
D: NA
size: NA
V: TRBV28
DNA: TGTGCCAGCAGTTCGGCGACAGGACCTTATGAGCAGTACTTC
CDR3: CASSSATGPYEQYF

J: TRBJ2-1
D: NA
size: NA
V: TRBV4-3
DNA: TGCGCCAGCAGCCAAGATGTGGGATCGAGGAATGAGCAGTTCTTC
CDR3: CASSQDVGSRNEQFF

J: TRBJ2-7
D: NA
size: NA
V: TRBV6-5
DNA: TGTGCCAGCAGGACAAATTACGAGCAGTACTTC
CDR3: CASRTNYEQYF

J: TRBJ2-7
D: TRBD1
size: NA
V: TRBV6-5
DNA: TGTGCCAGCAGTCCCGGGACAGGGTCCTACGAGCAGTACTTC
CDR3: CASSPGTGSYEQYF

J: TRBJ1-5
D: NA
size: NA
V: TRBV6-5
DNA: TGTGCCAGCCAGACCGGGCAGTCTCATCAGCCCCAGCATTTT
CDR3: CASQTGQSHQPQHF

J: TRBJ2-1
D: TRBD2
size: NA
V: TRBV27
DNA: TGTGCCAGCAGTTTAAGGACTAGCGGGAGCGGGGAGCAGTTCTTC
CDR3: CASSLRTSGSGEQFF

J: TRBJ1-1
D: NA
size: NA
V: TRBV25-1
DNA: TGTGCCAGCTCGCGAGGCGGGAACACTGAAGCTTTCTTT
CDR3: CASSRGGNTEAFF

J: TRBJ2-7
D: NA
size: NA
V: TRBV7-9
DNA: TGTGCCAGCAGCCCGGGGGTCAAGCATGAGCAGTACTTC
CDR3: CASSPGVKHEQYF

J: TRBJ2-7
D: TRBD1
size: NA
V: TRBV28
DNA: TGTGCCAGCAGTGACGGACAGGGGGAGACCTACGAGCAGTACTTC
CDR3: CASSDGQGETYEQYF

J: TRBJ2-2
D: NA
size: NA
V: TRBV6-1
DNA: TGTGCCAGCATGGGGAGCGGGGAGCTGTTTTTT
CDR3: CASMGSGELFF

J: TRBJ2-1
D: NA
size: NA
V: TRBV4-3
DNA: TGCGCCAGCAGCCCTCGTCAGGGTACCTACAATGAGCAGTTCTTC
CDR3: CASSPRQGTYNEQFF

J: TRBJ2-7
D: NA
size: NA
V: TRBV20-1
DNA: TGCAGTGCTTACCTGGACGAGCAGTACTTC
CDR3: CSAYLDEQYF

J: TRBJ2-7
D: TRBD1
size: few
V: TRBV5-4
DNA: TGTGCCAGCAGCCCGACAGGGGATGAGCAGTACTTC
CDR3: CASSPTGDEQYF

J: TRBJ2-5
D: TRBD2
size: NA
V: TRBV9
DNA: TGTGCCAGCAGCGTAGGGGGAGGGAGCCAAGAGACCCAGTACTTC
CDR3: CASSVGGGSQETQYF

J: TRBJ2-3
D: TRBD2
size: NA
V: TRBV11-3
DNA: TGTGCCAGCAGGGGACTAGCTTCAGATACGCAGTATTTT
CDR3: CASRGLASDTQYF

J: TRBJ2-1
D: NA
size: NA
V: TRBV7-8
DNA: TGTGCCAGCAGCGCGACGGTTTCCTACAATGAGCAGTTCTTC
CDR3: CASSATVSYNEQFF

J: TRBJ2-7
D: TRBD2
size: once
V: TRBV2
DNA: TGTGCCAGCAATCCCCCCGGGGGGGACTTCCTTCCCGAGCAGTACTTC
CDR3: CASNPPGGDFLPEQYF

J: TRBJ2-7
D: NA
size: NA
V: TRBV19
DNA: TGTGCCAGTAGTATACTCGTAGGGTCCGGGGAGCAGTACTTC
CDR3: CASSILVGSGEQYF

J: TRBJ2-1
D: NA
size: NA
V: TRBV19
DNA: TGTGCCAGTAGTACGACACTAGGAGATGAGCAGTTCTTC
CDR3: CASSTTLGDEQFF

J: TRBJ2-7
D: TRBD2
size: NA
V: TRBV7-9
DNA: TGTGCCAGCAGCTCCAAAACGACTAGCGGCTACGAGCAGTACTTC
CDR3: CASSSKTTSGYEQYF

J: TRBJ2-7
D: TRBD2
size: once
V: TRBV10-2
DNA: TGCGCCAGCAGTGTGACTAGCGGCACCTACGAGCAGTACTTC
CDR3: CASSVTSGTYEQYF

J: TRBJ2-1
D: NA
size: once
V: TRBV13
DNA: TGTGCCAGCAGCTTAGAGTACAATGAGCAGTTCTTC
CDR3: CASSLEYNEQFF

J: TRBJ2-7
D: NA
size: NA
V: TRBV7-9
DNA: TGTGCCAGCACCCCATTCAACGAGCAGTACTTC
CDR3: CASTPFNEQYF

J: TRBJ2-7
D: NA
size: NA
V: TRBV18
DNA: TGTGCCAGCTCACCAGAACAGGGAAATTCCTACGAGCAGTACTTC
CDR3: CASSPEQGNSYEQYF

J: TRBJ2-1
D: TRBD1
size: large
V: TRBV9
DNA: TGTGCCAGCAGCGTAGGACAGGGGGCGACGAATGAGCAGTTCTTC
CDR3: CASSVGQGATNEQFF

J: TRBJ1-5
D: NA
size: few
V: TRBV30
DNA: TGTGCCTGTCGGGAGGGCCTCTCCAATCAGCCCCAGCATTTT
CDR3: CACREGLSNQPQHF

J: TRBJ2-7
D: TRBD2
size: NA
V: TRBV7-2
DNA: TGTGCCAGCAGCTTGAGTGGAGCGGGAGGAACCTACGAGCAGTACTTC
CDR3: CASSLSGAGGTYEQYF

J: TRBJ2-1
D: TRBD2
size: once
V: TRBV7-2
DNA: TGTGCCAGCAGCTTCGGGGGGAGTCCCTACAATGAGCAGTTCTTC
CDR3: CASSFGGSPYNEQFF

J: TRBJ2-5
D: TRBD1
size: NA
V: TRBV29-1
DNA: TGCAGCGCCCCCAGTAGGTCCAGGGGGCTGGAGACCCAGTACTTC
CDR3: CSAPSRSRGLETQYF

J: TRBJ2-7
D: TRBD2
size: NA
V: TRBV5-4
DNA: TGTGCCAGCAGCCACGGACTAGCGGAGCTCTCCTACGAGCAGTACTTC
CDR3: CASSHGLAELSYEQYF

J: TRBJ1-1
D: TRBD1
size: NA
V: TRBV28
DNA: TGTGCCAGCAGGGAGCCAGGGGGCCCGAACACTGAAGCTTTCTTT
CDR3: CASREPGGPNTEAFF

J: TRBJ2-7
D: NA
size: NA
V: TRBV9
DNA: TGTGCCAGCAGCGTAGATCCGGACTACGAGCAGTACTTC
CDR3: CASSVDPDYEQYF

J: TRBJ2-3
D: TRBD2
size: NA
V: TRBV10-3
DNA: TGTGCCATCAGTTGGCTAGCGGGAGTGTCAGATACGCAGTATTTT
CDR3: CAISWLAGVSDTQYF

J: TRBJ2-3
D: TRBD1
size: NA
V: TRBV18
DNA: TGTGCCAGCTCACTTATGCCCGGGACAGGGTTTCTTTCAGATACGCAGTATTTT
CDR3: CASSLMPGTGFLSDTQYF

J: TRBJ2-7
D: NA
size: NA
V: TRBV29-1
DNA: TGCAGCGCCGGAGGGGGGCCCGACTCCTACGAGCAGTACTTC
CDR3: CSAGGGPDSYEQYF

J: TRBJ2-2
D: NA
size: NA
V: TRBV4-3
DNA: TGCGCCAGCAGCCCCGGGGTTCGGGGCGACACCGGGGAGCTGTTTTTT
CDR3: CASSPGVRGDTGELFF

J: TRBJ2-2
D: TRBD2
size: few
V: TRBV9
DNA: TGTGCCAGCAGCGTAGACCTAGCGGTCACCGGGGAGCTGTTTTTT
CDR3: CASSVDLAVTGELFF

J: TRBJ2-3
D: NA
size: NA
V: TRBV4-1
DNA: TGCGCCAGCAGCCAAGTAGTAGGGGGCACAGATACGCAGTATTTT
CDR3: CASSQVVGGTDTQYF